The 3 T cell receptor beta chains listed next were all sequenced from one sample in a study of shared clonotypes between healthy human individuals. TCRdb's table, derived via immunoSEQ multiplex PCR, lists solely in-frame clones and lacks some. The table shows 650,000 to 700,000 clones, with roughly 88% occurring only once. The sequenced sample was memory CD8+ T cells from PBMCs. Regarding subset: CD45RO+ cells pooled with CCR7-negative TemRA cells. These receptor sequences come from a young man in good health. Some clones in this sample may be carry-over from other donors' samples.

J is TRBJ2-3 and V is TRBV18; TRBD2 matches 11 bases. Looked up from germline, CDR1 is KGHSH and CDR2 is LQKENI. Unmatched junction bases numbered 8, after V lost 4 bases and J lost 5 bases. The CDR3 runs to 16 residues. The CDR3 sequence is CASSRVLAGVGDTQYF. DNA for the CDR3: TGTGCCAGCTCACGCGTACTAGCGGGAGTTGGAGATACGCAGTATTTT.

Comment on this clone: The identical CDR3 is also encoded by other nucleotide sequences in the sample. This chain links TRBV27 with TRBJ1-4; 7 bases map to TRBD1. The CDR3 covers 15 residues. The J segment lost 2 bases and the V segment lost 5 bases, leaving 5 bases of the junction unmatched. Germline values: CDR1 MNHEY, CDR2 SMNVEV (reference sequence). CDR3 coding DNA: TGTGCCAGCAGTCTTCACAGGGGCACTAATGAAAAACTGTTTTTT. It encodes CASSLHRGTNEKLFF.

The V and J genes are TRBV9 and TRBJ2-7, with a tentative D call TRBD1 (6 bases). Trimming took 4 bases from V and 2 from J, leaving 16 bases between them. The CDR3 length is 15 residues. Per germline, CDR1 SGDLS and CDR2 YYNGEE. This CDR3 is CASSPLGQPPYEQYF. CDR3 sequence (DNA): TGTGCCAGCAGCCCCCTTGGACAGCCGCCCTACGAGCAGTACTTC.